This T cell receptor beta chain originates from a study of PD-1 blockade in classical Hodgkin lymphoma. Turning to this clone: The antigen is not known.

Study conclusions and caveats: Newly diagnosed and completely responding patients shared comparable baseline diversity.

Unmatched junction bases numbered 7, after V lost 5 bases and J lost 2 bases. The CDR3 has 15 amino acids. In germline, CDR1 is SGDLS, CDR2 YYNGEE. Relapses following autologous stem cell transplantation were seen in all patients, with brentuximab vedotin exposure varying. The protocol was immunoSEQ multiplex PCR, while the TCRdb copy is restricted to in-frame clones and leaves out a portion. This table holds 130,000 to 150,000 clones, around 73% found once. This sequence originates from a human donor with classical Hodgkin lymphoma. This chain joins TRBV9 and TRBJ2-3, with TRBD1 identical over 8 bases. Sequenced material: peripheral blood mononuclear cells (PBMCs), taken before the second cycle of nivolumab. DNA for the CDR3: TGTGCCAGCAGAAAGACAGGGGCTTCCACAGATACGCAGTATTTT. It specifies CASRKTGASTDTQYF.